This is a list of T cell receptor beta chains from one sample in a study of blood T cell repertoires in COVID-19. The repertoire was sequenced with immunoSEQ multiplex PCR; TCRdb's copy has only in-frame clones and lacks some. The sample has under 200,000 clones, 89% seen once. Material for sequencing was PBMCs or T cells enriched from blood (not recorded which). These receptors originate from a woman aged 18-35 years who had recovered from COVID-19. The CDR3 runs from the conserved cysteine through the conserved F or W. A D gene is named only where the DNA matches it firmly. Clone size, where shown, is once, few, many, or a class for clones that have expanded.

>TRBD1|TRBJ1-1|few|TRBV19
CASSTHPGQGMNTEAFF
TGTGCCAGTAGTACACATCCGGGACAGGGGATGAACACTGAAGCTTTCTTT
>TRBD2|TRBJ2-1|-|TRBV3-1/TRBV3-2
CASSQSTSVYNEQFF
TGTGCCAGCAGCCAATCGACTAGCGTTTACAATGAGCAGTTCTTC
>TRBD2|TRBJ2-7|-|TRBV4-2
CASSQDGLGLAGLSSYEQYF
TGTGCCAGCAGCCAAGATGGACTAGGACTAGCGGGACTTAGCTCCTACGAGCAGTACTTC
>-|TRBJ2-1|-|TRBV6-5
CASSYEWSARAGEQFF
TGTGCCAGCAGTTACGAGTGGTCAGCCCGTGCGGGGGAGCAGTTCTTC
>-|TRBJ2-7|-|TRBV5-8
CASGPAGEQYF
TGTGCCAGCGGACCCGCGGGGGAGCAGTACTTC
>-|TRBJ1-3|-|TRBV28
CASSFQGSGNTIYF
TGTGCCAGCAGTTTTCAGGGTTCTGGAAACACCATATATTTT
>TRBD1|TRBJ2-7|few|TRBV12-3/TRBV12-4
CASSRDRGYEQYF
TGTGCCAGCAGCAGGGACAGGGGCTACGAGCAGTACTTC
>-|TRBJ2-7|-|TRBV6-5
CASSYNPGPYYEQYF
TGTGCCAGCAGTTACAACCCGGGTCCCTACTACGAGCAGTACTTC
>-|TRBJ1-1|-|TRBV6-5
CASNRGSHTEAFF
TGTGCCAGCAATAGGGGTAGCCACACTGAAGCTTTCTTT
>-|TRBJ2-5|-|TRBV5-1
CASSERASEVETQYF
TGCGCCAGCAGCGAAAGGGCGTCGGAGGTCGAGACCCAGTACTTC
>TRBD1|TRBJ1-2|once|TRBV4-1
CASSQVGGQGYYGYTF
TGCGCCAGCAGCCAAGTTGGGGGACAGGGGTACTATGGCTACACCTTC
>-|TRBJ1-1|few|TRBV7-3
CASSRQRNTEAFF
TGTGCCAGCAGCAGACAGAGGAACACTGAAGCTTTCTTT
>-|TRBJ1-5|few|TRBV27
CASSLGQGQPQHF
TGTGCCAGCAGTTTGGGGCAGGGACAGCCCCAGCATTTT
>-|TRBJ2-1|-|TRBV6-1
CASSEEGDNEQFF
TGTGCCAGCAGTGAAGAGGGGGACAATGAGCAGTTCTTC
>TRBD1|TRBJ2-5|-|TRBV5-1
CASSRGRRQETQYF
TGCGCCAGCAGCAGGGGGCGCAGGCAAGAGACCCAGTACTTC
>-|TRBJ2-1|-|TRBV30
CASKQGMGNNEQFF
TGTGCCTCTAAACAGGGAATGGGGAACAATGAGCAGTTCTTC